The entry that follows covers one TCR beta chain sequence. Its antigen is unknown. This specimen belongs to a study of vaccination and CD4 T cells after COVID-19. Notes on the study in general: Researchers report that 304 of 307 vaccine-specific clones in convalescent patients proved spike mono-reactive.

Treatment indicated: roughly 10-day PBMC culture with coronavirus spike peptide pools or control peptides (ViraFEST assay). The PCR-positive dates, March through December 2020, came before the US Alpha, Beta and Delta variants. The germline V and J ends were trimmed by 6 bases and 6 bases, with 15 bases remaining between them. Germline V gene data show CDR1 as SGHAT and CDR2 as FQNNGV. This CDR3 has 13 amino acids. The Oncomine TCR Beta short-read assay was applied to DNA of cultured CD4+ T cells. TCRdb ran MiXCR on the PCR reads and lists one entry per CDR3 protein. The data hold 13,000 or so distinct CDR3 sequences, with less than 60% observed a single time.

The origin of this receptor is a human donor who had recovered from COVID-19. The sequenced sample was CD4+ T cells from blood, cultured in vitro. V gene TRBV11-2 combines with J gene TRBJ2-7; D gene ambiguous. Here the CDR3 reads CASRPPAIGEQYF. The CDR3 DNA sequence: TGTGCCAGCAGGCCCCCGGCTATAGGCGAGCAGTACTTC.